The 5 T cell receptor beta chains below all came from one sample that was sequenced in a study of T cell responses to AZD1222 COVID-19 vaccine. The repertoire was sequenced with immunoSEQ multiplex PCR; TCRdb's copy has only in-frame clones and lacks some. The table has 190,000 or so clones, 90% to 95% seen once. The sequences come from peripheral blood, collected 28 days after the second AZD1222 dose. Receptors were obtained from an adult who received the AZD1222 COVID-19 vaccine.

The chain combines TRBV6-5 with TRBJ2-1; weak D call: TRBD1 (6 bases). Per germline, CDR1 MNHEY and CDR2 SVGAGI. Trimming stripped 11 bases from V and 7 bases from J, with 21 bases between. CDR3 size: 14 residues. Written as DNA, the CDR3 is TGTGCCGCCTCCGGGGTAGGGGGTCCGAATGAGCAGTTCTTC. Protein: CAASGVGGPNEQFF.

The chain links TRBV6-5 to TRBJ2-7; D is unclear. With 0 bases removed from V and 2 bases from J, the gap between germline ends came to 11 bases. The CDR3 sequence is 15 residues long. In germline, CDR1 is MNHEY, CDR2 SVGAGI. The CDR3 reads CASSYSPTSTYEQYF. The CDR3 region has the DNA TGTGCCAGCAGTTACTCTCCGACCTCCACCTACGAGCAGTACTTC.

Regarding this clone: The same CDR3 also results from other DNA sequences found in this sample. This chain joins TRBV2 and TRBJ1-5; TRBD1 matches at 9 bases. The V and J ends lost 3 bases and 6 bases, in that order; junction bases with no gene match: 3. CDR3 size: 14 residues. Germline lookup yields CDR1 SNHLY and CDR2 FYNNEI. As DNA, the CDR3 is TGTGCCAGCAGTGACGGACAGGGGAGTCAGCCCCAGCATTTT. Residues: CASSDGQGSQPQHF. Variable domain in full (rest from reference TRBV2 and TRBJ1-5): EPEVTQTPSHQVTQMGQEVILRCVPISNHLYFYWYRQILGQKVEFLVSFYNNEISEKSEIFDDQFSVERPDGSNFTLKIRSTKLEDSAMYFCASSDGQGSQPQHFGDGTRLSIL.

The J gene is TRBJ2-1, the V gene TRBV12-3 or TRBV12-4, with D possibly being TRBD2 (6 bases). The CDR3 is 13 residues long. Trimming left V 5 bases short and J 7 bases short, with 12 bases between. The CDR3 reads CASSDTGVNEQFF. The DNA of the CDR3 is TGTGCCAGCAGTGACACGGGGGTGAATGAGCAGTTCTTC.

The V and J genes are TRBV27 and TRBJ1-1; no reliable D call. Trimming cost V 7 bases and J 0 bases, with 9 bases left between them. Per germline, CDR1 MNHEY and CDR2 SMNVEV (reference sequence). The CDR3 has 13 amino acids. The CDR3 bases are TGTGCCAGCACCGATTCCATGAACACTGAAGCTTTCTTT. Its protein is CASTDSMNTEAFF.